Given below is one T cell receptor beta chain in context. There is no known antigen for this receptor. No base-level quality is on record; no much larger clone is a single base apart. The cohort consisted of 600 or so healthy bone marrow donors. At the time of sampling, all cohort members were nominally healthy, though unrecorded immune exposures were likely present. The donor was CMV seronegative and belonged to the group of roughly 330 seronegative cohort members. Every donor gave a peripheral blood sample, and the peripheral blood mononuclear cells from that sample were used for TCR beta sequencing. Genomic DNA extraction from the blood cell samples was performed with the Qiagen DNeasy Blood Extraction Kit. Trimming at the junction amounts to 6 bases on V and 5 bases on J, and the germline ends lie 7 bases apart. The CDR3 holds 11 amino acids from the cysteine to the phenylalanine. The kept DNA is CDR3 alone, 33 bases in frame from the first base. Reading the germline V gene gives CDR1 SGHVS and CDR2 FQNEAQ.

Libraries were constructed by the immunoSEQ multiplex PCR assay. A mixture of 60 forward primers for TCR Vbeta segments and 13 reverse primers for TCR Jbeta segments was used in the multiplex PCR. The CDR3 region of rearranged TCR beta genes was amplified from genomic DNA with a multiplex PCR assay. The Illumina HiSeq System was used to sequence the amplified TCR beta libraries as 87-base-pair reads. On the authors' methods: A later analysis counted some 74 million unique TCR beta chains across the approximately 700 repertoires, and approximately 11 million of these chains were shared by at least two donors. A nearest-neighbor algorithm error-corrected the raw reads and collapsed the reads into unique sequences, merging closely related sequences to remove PCR and sequencing errors. CDR3 sequences were aligned to IMGT reference sequences to assign V, D and J gene segments. Each retained sequence needed at least a six-nucleotide match to both a V gene segment and a J gene segment. A rearrangement counted as productive if the CDR3 had no stop codons and remained in frame with V and J, and every other rearrangement counted as non-productive. Following IMGT convention, CDR3 was defined as the stretch from the second conserved V-encoded cysteine up to the conserved J-encoded phenylalanine. The earlier analysis of 587 of the donors excluded sequences that lacked an unambiguous match to a single V gene segment. An earlier analysis of 587 of the donors called V segments functional above 56.7% productive rearrangements and segregating when the between-donor standard deviation exceeded 5%. To diagnose cytomegalovirus status from the catalog of TCR beta chain sequences, a statistical classification framework was built. A later analysis assigned V and J genes by comparing TCR nucleotide sequences with IMGT/GENE-DB human TR gene sequences. The TCRdist pipeline was used in a later analysis to assign CDR3 sequences and most-parsimonious VDJ recombination scenarios. In a later analysis, each TCR beta chain was defined by its CDR3 amino acid sequence together with its V-gene family, and reads without a unique V-gene family were excluded. As a way to deal with suspected cross-contamination and a sequencing artifact, a later analysis dropped 450 to 700 nucleotide sequences that were highly shared and had low generation probability. A later analysis calculated a clonal expansion index for each public chain from normalized within-repertoire ranks of inferred template counts. In a later analysis, generation probabilities were computed with a VDJ recombination model fitted to out-of-frame rearrangements, and the resulting probabilities were checked against IGoR. In a later analysis, TCR-TCR, TCR-HLA and TCR-CMV co-occurrence was scored with hypergeometric tests, and a repertoire-size bias correction was applied to TCR pairs. False discovery rates were estimated in a later analysis by permuting HLA or CMV assignments 20 times. A later analysis grouped co-occurring TCRs with DBSCAN, adding TCRdist sequence similarity when clustering within HLA-allele-positive subsets. Repertoires with fewer than 30,000 or more than 120,000 public chains were left out of co-occurrence clustering, as were four to six repertoires with anomalous nucleotide sharing. TCRdb took over this immuneACCESS table, retaining in-frame rearrangements with V and J assigned. Such tables are incomplete; in checked studies, under half of the missing clones stem from an unresolved V gene, and the remainder is unexplained. V, J and clone size were drawn from that table, and D and trimming were deduced from the DNA. This sample comprises roughly 120,000 clones, roughly 67% of them detected only once. The ten largest clones add up to around 8% of the sample.

This sample is drawn from a study of cytomegalovirus exposure and HLA in healthy donors (dated by TCRdb to 2016 to 2017). Study-wide context: In an earlier analysis of several hundred of the donors, about 270 Gb of sequence data and 95 million to 130 million unique TCR beta sequences from 150 million to 200 million T cells were reported. Approximately 300 gigabases of sequencing data and around 85 million unique TCR sequences made up an early release that covered roughly 670 HLA-typed donors. Of the roughly 400 genotyped donors, less than 85% were placed in the genetic ancestry cluster associated with self-reported Caucasian donors. The aim of the study was to test whether cataloging public T cell receptors could identify signatures of past pathogen exposure. The study profiled the T cell repertoires of around 700 subjects by immunosequencing and related them to cytomegalovirus serostatus. Besides the first cohort of around 700 subjects, a separate validation cohort made up of 120 different subjects was used. High-throughput TCR immunosequencing, statistical association of individual TCRs with disease status, and machine learning were combined to predict cytomegalovirus infection status. A later analysis re-analyzed previously published TCR beta repertoires from about 730 donors and added high-resolution HLA genotyping to study TCR occurrence patterns. In the later analysis, no new phenotypic data were used to find candidate immune exposures; instead, reliance was placed on TCR beta sequences and their occurrence across donors. An earlier analysis of approximately 500 of the donors applied high-throughput TCR beta sequencing to assess whether each TCR beta V gene segment acted as functional or pseudogenic. Donor age, sex, ethnicity and CMV serostatus were compiled together with the repertoire data. In a later genetic analysis, genome-wide SNP genotypes for about 55% of the roughly 700 donors were used, and that subset was treated as a discovery cohort. Every repertoire in the discovery cohort had been generated on one and the same sequencing platform. Both class I and class II loci were covered by HLA typing, at four-digit resolution. The number of donors typed differed by locus, with about 629-630 for A, B, C, DRB1 and DQB1, 522 for DQA1, about 610 for DPA1, and around 450 for DPB1. About 5 DR-DQ haplotypes were handled as single units for association and clustering, since linkage in the cohort was strong. On average, 235,054 unique TCR beta nucleotide sequences were sequenced per donor among a few hundred genotyped donors of the cohort, with roughly 18% of those sequences being non-productive.

Study-wide findings and limitations: When HLA alleles, especially DR and DQ, strongly co-occurred, TCR associations were difficult to assign to individual alleles. A later analysis reported that several top co-occurrence clusters appeared linked to parvovirus B19, influenza, CMV and Epstein-Barr virus. A few of the identified cytomegalovirus-associated TCR beta chains were confirmed in vitro to be specific for cytomegalovirus antigens. A total of 164 TCR beta chains were listed by the study as associated with cytomegalovirus. The authors suggested that the approach could potentially be extended to other disease states and immunological phenotypes. In a later analysis, most CMV-associated TCR beta chains were found to appear HLA-restricted, with HLA associations seemingly driven largely by CMV exposure. Correlated functional status among segregating V segments might reflect linkage disequilibrium, but an unknown experimental factor could not be ruled out. Most TCR sequences were seen in very few donors, while some public TCRs were found in many individuals. A further reported finding was that TCR beta sequences accurately predicted the HLA-A and HLA-B alleles for most subjects in the first cohort. The cohort was sequenced for TCR beta chains only, and without alpha or paired-chain data the features that could be detected were limited. At a false discovery rate of 0.05, a later analysis linked 16,000 or so TCR beta sequences to specific HLA alleles. Cytomegalovirus status was reported to be diagnosed by the classifier with high specificity and sensitivity in both the original and validation cohorts. Because the 87-base-pair reads could not distinguish some IMGT-functional V segments, including TRBV6-2 and TRBV6-3, those segments were excluded. A later genetic analysis associated a missense DCLRE1C variant with V-gene and J-gene trimming of TCR beta chains, and an independent cohort replicated the association. According to a later analysis, TCR association rates differed among HLA loci, with DRB1 alleles showing the most associated TCRs and HLA-C alleles showing the fewest. Because counts were too low, roughly 17 rarely observed V segments, including chromosome 9 orphons, were left out of the earlier analysis of over 550 of the donors. CMV serostatus was the only immune exposure information available for the cohort. The presence/absence analyses assumed that sequencing depth was roughly uniform across donors, and that assumption may not be true. According to a later genetic analysis, donors in an Asian-associated ancestry cluster had fewer N-insertions in productive TCRs than the approximately 630-donor mean. Broadly in line with IMGT annotations, most TCR beta V segments showed up in productive rearrangements about 87% or about 30% of the time in an earlier analysis of 450 to 750 of the donors. A cluster of highly shared sequence variants was judged likely to represent a technical artifact of the sequencing pipeline. HLA typing was unavailable for some donors at each locus, so association tests used only the typed subset. In a later analysis, HLA-associated TCR beta chains showed more clonal expansion and lower generation probabilities than non-associated chains that were equally common.

The chain uses TRBV7-8 and TRBJ2-5; there is no confident call for the D gene. The sequenced sample was PBMCs. The clonotype originates from a man between 35 and 55 years old in good health and CMV-seronegative. The nucleotides are TGTGCCAGCAGGAACGGGGAGACCCAGTACTTC. Its coded protein is CASRNGETQYF.